The subject of this entry is one TCR beta chain. The CDR3 extends over 13 amino acids. V dropped 4 bases and J dropped 8; count of bases not matched to a gene: 7. The germline V gene encodes CDR1 MNHEY and CDR2 SVGAGI. Reverse transcription of roughly 0.5 to 1 ug RNA was carried out with random hexamers. TCRdb processed the immunoSEQ multiplex PCR reads anew with MiXCR; each CDR3 protein has one entry. The sample lists 160,000 or so distinct CDR3 sequences, 85% to 95% seen once, with 0.1% to 0.13% in the top ten. The sample originates from a study of CD8 T cells in Susac syndrome. Sequencing used CD4+ T cells from PBMCs. This TCR came from a human donor with Susac syndrome. The rearrangement joins TRBV6-5 to TRBJ1-2, with 7 nucleotides matching TRBD1. CDR3 DNA sequence: TGTGCCAGCAGTTCGGGACAGTGGGGGGGCTACACCTTC. It yields the protein CASSSGQWGGYTF.